These T cell receptor beta chains were read from a single sample in a study of blood T cell repertoires in COVID-19. Data came from immunoSEQ multiplex PCR; TCRdb stores just in-frame clones and leaves some out. The sample holds around 700,000 clones; 70% to 90% are singletons and the top ten take 0.2% to 0.3%. The sample consisted of peripheral blood. These receptors all stem from a woman between 18 and 29 years old with acute or convalescent COVID-19. The CDR3 runs from the conserved cysteine through the conserved F or W. The D gene is left open where the match is weak. Clone size is not always given. Where it is, it says once, few, many or a class for expanded clones.

J gene	V gene	D gene	clone size	CDR3 protein	CDR3 DNA
TRBJ2-2	TRBV18	TRBD1	.	CASSLLTGTAGTGELFF	TGTGCCAGCTCACTTTTAACCGGGACAGCCGGCACCGGGGAGCTGTTTTTT
TRBJ1-3	TRBV18	.	.	CASSPDWKRIQMGNTIYF	TGTGCCAGCTCACCGGATTGGAAGAGGATCCAAATGGGAAACACCATATATTTT
TRBJ1-1	TRBV4-1	TRBD1	.	CASSQVPQGKNTEAFF	TGCGCCAGCAGCCAAGTTCCACAGGGGAAGAACACTGAAGCTTTCTTT
TRBJ1-2	TRBV19	.	.	CASTRAGRVWGYTF	TGTGCCTCCACCCGCGCAGGAAGAGTCTGGGGCTACACCTTC
TRBJ1-2	TRBV6-2/TRBV6-3	.	.	CASRPGQGNGYTF	TGTGCCAGCAGACCTGGGCAGGGGAATGGCTACACCTTC
TRBJ1-1	TRBV6-5	.	.	CASVDFTEAFF	TGTGCCAGCGTCGACTTCACTGAAGCTTTCTTT
TRBJ1-3	TRBV5-4	.	.	CASTPGGGGSGNTIYF	TGTGCCAGCACTCCGGGCGGGGGTGGCTCTGGAAACACCATATATTTT
TRBJ1-1	TRBV5-4	.	.	CASSLGGANTEAFF	TGTGCCAGCAGCTTGGGTGGGGCTAACACTGAAGCTTTCTTT
TRBJ1-5	TRBV7-8	.	.	CASSLGTDQPQHF	TGTGCCAGCAGCTTAGGGACAGATCAGCCCCAGCATTTT
TRBJ1-2	TRBV7-8	TRBD1	.	CASSTVEFQGTGYGYTF	TGTGCCAGCAGCACCGTGGAATTTCAAGGGACAGGCTATGGCTACACCTTC
TRBJ1-2	TRBV23-1	.	few	CASSLGGRRGYTF	TGCGCCAGCAGTCTCGGCGGGCGGCGGGGCTACACCTTC
TRBJ2-2	TRBV6-6	TRBD2	.	CASSTTSGGPGELFF	TGTGCCAGCAGTACGACTAGCGGGGGGCCCGGGGAGCTGTTTTTT
TRBJ2-3	TRBV18	.	.	CASSQGEGNTQYF	TGTGCCAGCTCACAGGGGGAAGGGAATACGCAGTATTTT
TRBJ1-1	TRBV19	.	once	CASGIGGLGTEAFF	TGTGCCAGTGGAATTGGGGGCCTAGGCACTGAAGCTTTCTTT
TRBJ1-2	TRBV7-9	.	few	CASLLAGGYGYTF	TGTGCCAGCCTCCTAGCGGGAGGCTATGGCTACACCTTC
TRBJ1-2	TRBV20-1	.	.	CSARTRSGYTF	TGCAGTGCTCGGACAAGGTCGGGCTACACCTTC
TRBJ1-2	TRBV12-3/TRBV12-4	TRBD1	.	CASSRTGGGGYTF	TGTGCCAGCAGTCGGACAGGGGGAGGTGGCTACACCTTC
TRBJ1-3	TRBV5-4	.	.	CASSLGLENTIYF	TGTGCCAGCAGCCTAGGACTGGAAAACACCATATATTTT
TRBJ1-4	TRBV29-1	.	once	CSVARGLNEKLFF	TGCAGCGTTGCAAGGGGGTTGAATGAAAAACTGTTTTTT
TRBJ2-7	TRBV9	TRBD1	.	CASSRTTGVRTYEQYF	TGTGCCAGCAGCCGTACCACAGGGGTCCGGACCTACGAGCAGTACTTC
TRBJ1-1	TRBV6-2/TRBV6-3	.	.	CASSQQGENTEAFF	TGTGCCAGCAGTCAACAGGGAGAGAACACTGAAGCTTTCTTT
TRBJ2-1	TRBV5-6	TRBD1	.	CASSLWDSYNEQFF	TGTGCCAGCAGCTTGTGGGACAGCTACAATGAGCAGTTCTTC
TRBJ1-2	TRBV7-9	.	.	CASSSGVVRQGIYGYTF	TGTGCCAGCAGCTCCGGGGTAGTTAGGCAAGGGATCTATGGCTACACCTTC
TRBJ1-2	TRBV19	.	.	CASSRTRDTRNYGYTF	TGTGCCAGTAGTAGGACCCGGGACACTAGAAATTATGGCTACACCTTC
TRBJ2-2	TRBV9	.	.	CASSVHPRSLNTGELFF	TGTGCCAGCAGCGTCCACCCCCGGTCGCTCAACACCGGGGAGCTGTTTTTT
TRBJ1-2	TRBV4-2	.	.	CASSQDIWALSYGYTF	TGTGCCAGCAGCCAAGATATATGGGCCCTATCCTATGGCTACACCTTC
TRBJ2-7	TRBV10-3	.	once	CAISESSSLREQYF	TGTGCCATCAGTGAGTCTTCTAGCCTGCGGGAGCAGTACTTC
TRBJ2-7	TRBV30	TRBD2	.	CAWSVRTSGGLHYEQYF	TGTGCCTGGAGTGTACGGACTAGCGGGGGTCTCCACTACGAGCAGTACTTC
TRBJ1-2	TRBV6-4	.	.	CASSVPRGQIGYGYTF	TGTGCCAGCAGTGTCCCTCGTGGACAGATTGGCTATGGCTACACCTTC
TRBJ1-2	TRBV6-2/TRBV6-3	.	.	CASSSDGLRYGYTF	TGTGCCAGCAGCTCGGACGGACTGCGCTATGGCTACACCTTC
TRBJ2-3	TRBV6-4	TRBD2	few	CASSGTSGGEDTQYF	TGTGCCAGCAGCGGCACTAGCGGGGGTGAAGATACGCAGTATTTT
TRBJ1-3	TRBV6-5	.	.	CASSSPGIRNTIYF	TGTGCCAGCAGTTCACCAGGGATCAGGAACACCATATATTTT
TRBJ2-3	TRBV4-1	.	.	CASTPGLSTDTQYF	TGCGCCAGCACCCCAGGGCTTAGCACAGATACGCAGTATTTT
TRBJ1-2	TRBV14	TRBD1	.	CASSPRPGQGADYGYTF	TGTGCCAGCAGCCCTCGACCGGGACAGGGGGCGGATTATGGCTACACCTTC
TRBJ2-3	TRBV7-2	.	.	CASSLQRGGRARDTQYF	TGTGCCAGCAGCTTACAGAGGGGGGGGCGGGCGAGAGATACGCAGTATTTT
TRBJ2-7	TRBV6-2/TRBV6-3	.	.	CASSSLADSYEQYF	TGTGCCAGCAGCTCTTTGGCCGACTCCTACGAGCAGTACTTC
TRBJ1-1	TRBV3-1/TRBV3-2	.	.	CASSLYSGVAEAFF	TGTGCCAGCAGCCTGTACAGCGGGGTCGCTGAAGCTTTCTTT
TRBJ1-6	TRBV6-2/TRBV6-3	TRBD1	.	CASSSTGQGGSPLHF	TGTGCCAGCAGTTCCACGGGACAGGGAGGGTCACCCCTCCACTTT
TRBJ1-5	TRBV19	TRBD1	once	CASSADRGNNQPQHF	TGTGCCAGTAGTGCGGACAGGGGGAACAATCAGCCCCAGCATTTT
TRBJ2-3	TRBV5-1	TRBD2	.	CASSLEASGGLTDTQYF	TGCGCCAGCAGCTTGGAGGCTAGCGGGGGGCTCACAGATACGCAGTATTTT
TRBJ1-5	TRBV28	TRBD1	few	CASKVLTGYSNQPQHF	TGTGCCAGTAAAGTACTGACAGGGTATAGCAATCAGCCCCAGCATTTT
TRBJ1-2	TRBV13	.	.	CASSLDLGGADYGYTF	TGTGCCAGCAGCTTAGATCTCGGGGGGGCGGACTATGGCTACACCTTC
TRBJ1-3	TRBV12-5	.	.	CASGLTRQSGNTIYF	TGTGCTAGTGGTTTGACAAGACAGTCTGGAAACACCATATATTTT
TRBJ1-1	TRBV14	.	.	CASSQRAKGVAEAFF	TGTGCCAGCAGCCAAAGGGCCAAGGGGGTGGCTGAAGCTTTCTTT
TRBJ2-1	TRBV4-3	.	.	CASSQEFRGSSYNEQFF	TGCGCCAGCAGCCAAGAATTTCGGGGAAGCTCCTACAATGAGCAGTTCTTC
TRBJ2-1	TRBV6-2/TRBV6-3	.	.	CASSYSEGSWFRYNEQFF	TGTGCCAGCAGTTACTCGGAGGGTAGCTGGTTTCGCTACAATGAGCAGTTCTTC
TRBJ2-1	TRBV7-9	.	.	CASSFLSGFNEQFF	TGTGCCAGCAGCTTTCTCTCGGGGTTCAATGAGCAGTTCTTC
TRBJ2-1	TRBV1	.	.	CTSSQDAGDYNEQFF	TGCACCAGCAGCCAAGACGCCGGGGACTACAATGAGCAGTTCTTC
TRBJ1-2	TRBV14	.	.	CASSHAPQGNYGYTF	TGTGCCAGCAGCCATGCTCCCCAGGGGAACTATGGCTACACCTTC
TRBJ1-5	TRBV19	.	.	CASTSNGENNQPQHF	TGTGCCAGTACCTCCAATGGGGAGAACAATCAGCCCCAGCATTTT
TRBJ1-3	TRBV9	.	.	CASSVALEGNTIYF	TGTGCCAGCAGCGTAGCCCTGGAGGGAAACACCATATATTTT
TRBJ1-2	TRBV7-9	TRBD1	.	CASSTTTTGGNYGYTF	TGTGCCAGCAGCACGACTACCACAGGGGGGAACTATGGCTACACCTTC
TRBJ2-1	TRBV27	TRBD2	once	CASREASGGAYEQFF	TGTGCCTCCAGGGAAGCTAGCGGGGGGGCATATGAGCAGTTCTTC
TRBJ2-7	TRBV25-1	TRBD1	once	CASSARTGIEQYF	TGTGCCAGCAGTGCCCGGACAGGGATTGAGCAGTACTTC
TRBJ2-7	TRBV2	TRBD1	.	CASSPPTNSGGFFDEQYF	TGTGCCAGCAGCCCCCCCACAAATTCAGGGGGCTTTTTCGACGAGCAGTACTTC
TRBJ2-4	TRBV5-3	TRBD1	.	CARSLTGQGSRKAKNIQYF	TGTGCCAGAAGCTTAACCGGACAGGGGTCGAGAAAAGCCAAAAACATTCAGTACTTC
TRBJ1-3	TRBV6-5	.	.	CASWVAHGNTIYF	TGTGCCAGCTGGGTAGCTCACGGAAACACCATATATTTT
TRBJ1-2	TRBV2	TRBD1	.	CASIRTGGYGYTF	TGTGCCAGCATTAGGACAGGGGGCTATGGCTACACCTTC
TRBJ2-7	TRBV5-4	TRBD1	once	CAFGRGPGEQYF	TGTGCCTTCGGAAGGGGGCCCGGGGAGCAGTACTTC
TRBJ2-4	TRBV4-3	TRBD2	.	CASSPGLAGGTPNLKNIQYF	TGCGCCAGCAGCCCGGGACTAGCGGGGGGGACCCCGAACCTCAAAAACATTCAGTACTTC